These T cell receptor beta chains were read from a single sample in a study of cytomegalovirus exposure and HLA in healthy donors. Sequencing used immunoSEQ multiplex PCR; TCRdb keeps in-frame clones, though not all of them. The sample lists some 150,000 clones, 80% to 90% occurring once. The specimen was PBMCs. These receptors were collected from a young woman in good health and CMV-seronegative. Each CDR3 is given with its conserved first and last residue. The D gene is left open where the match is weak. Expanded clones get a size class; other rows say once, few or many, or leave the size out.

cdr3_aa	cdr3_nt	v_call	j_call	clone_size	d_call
CSVAGGTSTDTQYF	TGCAGCGTGGCAGGGGGCACGAGCACAGATACGCAGTATTTT	TRBV29-1	TRBJ2-3	.	TRBD1
CASSEIAGGQETQYF	TGTGCCAGCAGTGAGATAGCGGGGGGCCAAGAGACCCAGTACTTC	TRBV6-4	TRBJ2-5	.	TRBD2
CASSQPYGDRGDGYTF	TGTGCCAGCAGCCAACCTTACGGGGACAGGGGTGATGGCTACACCTTC	TRBV5-4	TRBJ1-2	once	TRBD1
CASSQEWGLQSYEQYF	TGTGCCAGCAGCCAAGAGTGGGGACTTCAATCCTACGAGCAGTACTTC	TRBV4-2	TRBJ2-7	once	.
CASSGLGQGAPQYF	TGTGCCAGTAGTGGGCTCGGACAGGGGGCTCCCCAGTACTTC	TRBV19	TRBJ2-5	.	TRBD1
CASSRTGTGTYNEQFF	TGTGCCAGCAGTAGAACCGGGACAGGGACTTACAATGAGCAGTTCTTC	TRBV2	TRBJ2-1	.	TRBD1
CASSLQGGGGSGELFF	TGTGCCAGCAGCCTACAAGGGGGGGGTGGCTCCGGGGAGCTGTTTTTT	TRBV7-8	TRBJ2-2	.	.
CASRAGAYEQYF	TGTGCCAGCAGGGCCGGAGCCTACGAGCAGTACTTC	TRBV6-5	TRBJ2-7	few	.
CASTGWDRENSPLHF	TGTGCCAGTACCGGATGGGACAGGGAAAATTCACCCCTCCACTTT	TRBV19	TRBJ1-6	.	TRBD1
CAISDPTGGFYEQYF	TGTGCCATCAGTGACCCGACAGGGGGCTTTTACGAGCAGTACTTC	TRBV10-3	TRBJ2-7	.	TRBD1
CASRTIRGGRDTGELFF	TGTGCCAGCAGGACGATCCGGGGGGGCCGGGACACCGGGGAGCTGTTTTTT	TRBV2	TRBJ2-2	once	TRBD2
CASSSRQGPSYNEQFF	TGTGCCAGCAGCTCCAGACAGGGGCCTTCCTACAATGAGCAGTTCTTC	TRBV7-2	TRBJ2-1	.	TRBD1
CASTTSGGYNEQFF	TGTGCCAGCACGACCAGCGGGGGTTACAATGAGCAGTTCTTC	TRBV13	TRBJ2-1	.	TRBD2
CASSLLGDTNTEAFF	TGCGCCAGCAGCTTGCTTGGGGACACGAACACTGAAGCTTTCTTT	TRBV5-1	TRBJ1-1	.	.
CASSAGLGTEAFF	TGTGCCAGTAGTGCGGGTCTGGGCACTGAAGCTTTCTTT	TRBV19	TRBJ1-1	.	.
CASTRTVFTDTQYF	TGTGCCAGCACACGGACAGTATTCACAGATACGCAGTATTTT	TRBV6-5	TRBJ2-3	.	.